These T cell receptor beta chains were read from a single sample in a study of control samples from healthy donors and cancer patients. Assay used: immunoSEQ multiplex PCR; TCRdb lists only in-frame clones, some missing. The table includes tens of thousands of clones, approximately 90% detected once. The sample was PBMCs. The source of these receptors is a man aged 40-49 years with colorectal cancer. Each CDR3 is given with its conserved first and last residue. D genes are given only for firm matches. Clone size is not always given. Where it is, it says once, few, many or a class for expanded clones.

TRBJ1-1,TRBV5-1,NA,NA,TGCGCCAGCAGCTTGTCGGGTACCATGAACACTGAAGCTTTCTTT,CASSLSGTMNTEAFF
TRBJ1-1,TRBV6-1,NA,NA,TGTGCCAGCAGTGACAGGAACACTGAAGCTTTCTTT,CASSDRNTEAFF
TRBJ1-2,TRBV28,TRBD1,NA,TGTGCCAGCAGTTTACAGGGGGTTTACTATGGCTACACCTTC,CASSLQGVYYGYTF
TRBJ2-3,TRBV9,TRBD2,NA,TGTGCCAGCAGCCACCCTTTGAAACTAGCGGGAGTCCCAGATACGCAGTATTTT,CASSHPLKLAGVPDTQYF
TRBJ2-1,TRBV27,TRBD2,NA,TGTGCCAGCAGTTTTATAGCGGGAGAGGATGAGCAGTTCTTC,CASSFIAGEDEQFF
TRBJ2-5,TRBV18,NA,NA,TGTGCCAGCTCCCCTGGACAGCCATTAGAGGCCCAGTACTTC,CASSPGQPLEAQYF
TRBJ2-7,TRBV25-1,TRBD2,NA,TGTGCCAGCAGTTCCCCTCGTACTAGCGGGGGGAGCTACGAGCAGTACTTC,CASSSPRTSGGSYEQYF
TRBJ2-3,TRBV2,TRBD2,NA,TGTGCCAGCAGGCTACTAGCGGGAGTTAGCACAGATACGCAGTATTTT,CASRLLAGVSTDTQYF
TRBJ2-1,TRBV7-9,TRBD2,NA,TGTGCCAGCAGCTCCCGAATCCAGCGGGAGCCCGGGAATGAGCAGTTCTTC,CASSSRIQREPGNEQFF
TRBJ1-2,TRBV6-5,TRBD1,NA,TGTGCCAGCAGTTACTTAACAGGGGTGGATGGCTACACCTTC,CASSYLTGVDGYTF
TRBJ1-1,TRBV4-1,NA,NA,TGCGCCAGCAGCCGACCGTTGAGAGGGAACACTGAAGCTTTCTTT,CASSRPLRGNTEAFF
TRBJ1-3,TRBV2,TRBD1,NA,TGTGCCAGCAGGGACAGGGCTGGAAACACCATATATTTT,CASRDRAGNTIYF
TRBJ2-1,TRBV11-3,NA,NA,TGTGCCAGCAGCTTCCCCAGGGATGAGCAGTTCTTC,CASSFPRDEQFF
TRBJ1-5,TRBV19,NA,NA,TGTGCCAGTAGAAACAGGGATGTTGGACAGCCCCAGCATTTT,CASRNRDVGQPQHF
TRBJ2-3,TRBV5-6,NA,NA,TGTGCCAGCAGTCCATTGACAAGCACAGATACGCAGTATTTT,CASSPLTSTDTQYF
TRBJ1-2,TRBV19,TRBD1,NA,TGTGCCAGTAGGATCGACAGGGGAAAAGAAGGCTACACCTTC,CASRIDRGKEGYTF
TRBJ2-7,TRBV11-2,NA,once,TGTGCCAGCAGCTTAGAGGACAGTGCTGCCTACGAGCAGTACTTC,CASSLEDSAAYEQYF
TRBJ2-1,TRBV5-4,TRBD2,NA,TGTGCCAGCAGCTTGGAAGTGACTAGCGGGCAGGATGAGCAGTTCTTC,CASSLEVTSGQDEQFF
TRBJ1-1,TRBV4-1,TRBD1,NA,TGCGCCAGCAGCCCCCGGACAGGGTTGGGCACTGAAGCTTTCTTT,CASSPRTGLGTEAFF
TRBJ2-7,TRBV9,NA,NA,TGTGCCAGCAGCGTCGGCACCAACTCCTACGAGCAGTACTTC,CASSVGTNSYEQYF
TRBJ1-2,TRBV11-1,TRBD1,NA,TGTGCCAGCAGCACGGGACAGGGCGACGGCTACACCTTC,CASSTGQGDGYTF
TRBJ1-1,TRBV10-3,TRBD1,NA,TGTGCCATCAGTGCCCGGACAGGGATATCGAACACTGAAGCTTTCTTT,CAISARTGISNTEAFF
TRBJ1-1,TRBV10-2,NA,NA,TGCGCCAGCAGTGATTTGGTTCTGTACCCTTCTTTGGGGGCTTCCACTGAAGCTTTCTTT,CASSDLVLYPSLGASTEAFF
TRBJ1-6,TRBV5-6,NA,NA,TGTGCCAGCAGCTGGCGGGCGCGGGATTCACCCCTCCACTTT,CASSWRARDSPLHF
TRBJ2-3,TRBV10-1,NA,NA,TGCGCCAGCAAAGCCGGAGTCTCAACAGATACGCAGTATTTT,CASKAGVSTDTQYF
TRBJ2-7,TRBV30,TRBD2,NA,TGTGCCTGGAGTTCCTTGGGGCTAGCGGGGGGACGGCAGTACTTC,CAWSSLGLAGGRQYF
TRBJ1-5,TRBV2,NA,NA,TGTGCCAGCAGTGAGTCGGCAGGGGGCAATCAGCCCCAGCATTTT,CASSESAGGNQPQHF
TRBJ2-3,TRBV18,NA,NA,TGTGCCAGCTCACCAACCCTAGACACAGATACGCAGTATTTT,CASSPTLDTDTQYF
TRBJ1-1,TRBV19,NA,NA,TGTGCCAGTAGTATCCAGGGTAACACTGAAGCTTTCTTT,CASSIQGNTEAFF
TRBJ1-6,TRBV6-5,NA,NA,TGTGCCAGCAGCTTGACAGGCAATTCACCCCTCCACTTT,CASSLTGNSPLHF
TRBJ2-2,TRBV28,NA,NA,TGTGCCAGCAGTTTGGGTTACACCGGGGAGCTGTTTTTT,CASSLGYTGELFF
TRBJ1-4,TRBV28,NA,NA,TGTGCCAGCAGTTTAGTGGGGGAGACTAATGAAAAACTGTTTTTT,CASSLVGETNEKLFF
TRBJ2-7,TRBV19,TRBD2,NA,TGTGCCAGTAGTTCCCGGAGAAGGCGGGAGGGAGCCTACGAGCAGTACTTC,CASSSRRRREGAYEQYF
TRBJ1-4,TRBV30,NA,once,TGTGCCTGGAGTGTGCGGGGAGGGGAAAAACTGTTTTTT,CAWSVRGGEKLFF
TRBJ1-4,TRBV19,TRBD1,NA,TGTGCCAGTAGTGTATGGGACAGCCGGCAGGGTGATGAAAAACTGTTTTTT,CASSVWDSRQGDEKLFF
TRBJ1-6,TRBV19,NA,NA,TGTGCCAGTAACGACCCCGGTGATTCACCCCTCCACTTT,CASNDPGDSPLHF
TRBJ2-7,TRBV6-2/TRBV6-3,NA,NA,TGTGCCAGCACCCCAGCGCAGGGAGGATCCTACGAGCAGTACTTC,CASTPAQGGSYEQYF
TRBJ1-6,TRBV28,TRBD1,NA,TGTGCCAGCAGTTTTGTGGGACAGGATAATTCACCCCTCCACTTT,CASSFVGQDNSPLHF
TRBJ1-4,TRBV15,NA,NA,TGTGCCACCAGCAGAGACGGTCGCGGGGAAAAACTGTTTTTT,CATSRDGRGEKLFF
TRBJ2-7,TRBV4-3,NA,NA,TGCGCCAGCAGCCAAGAAGGAGGAGGCGAGCAGTACTTC,CASSQEGGGEQYF
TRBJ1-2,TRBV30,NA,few,TGTGCCTGGAGTGTACAGAGGACGGTTAACTATGGCTACACCTTC,CAWSVQRTVNYGYTF
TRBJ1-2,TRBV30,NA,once,TGTGCCTGGAGTTACGGGGGAGACTATGGCTACACCTTC,CAWSYGGDYGYTF
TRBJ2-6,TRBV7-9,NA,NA,TGTGCCAGCAGCTTAGGGAGCTCTGGGGCCAACGTCCTGACTTTC,CASSLGSSGANVLTF
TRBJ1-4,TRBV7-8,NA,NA,TGTGCCAGCAGCCTCCAATTACTTACAACTAATGAAAAACTGTTTTTT,CASSLQLLTTNEKLFF
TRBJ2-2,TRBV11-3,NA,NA,TGTGCCAGCAGCTTGGTACGATATACCGGGGAGCTGTTTTTT,CASSLVRYTGELFF
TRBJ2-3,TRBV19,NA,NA,TGTGCCAGTAGTATAGATCGGGAGAGTACGCAGTATTTT,CASSIDRESTQYF
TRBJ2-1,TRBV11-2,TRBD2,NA,TGTGCCAGCAGCCCCTGGACTAGCGGGAGCTCCTACAATGAGCAGTTCTTC,CASSPWTSGSSYNEQFF
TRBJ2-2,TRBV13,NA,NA,TGTGCCAGCAGCTTAGCGGGGGTTAACACCGGGGAGCTGTTTTTT,CASSLAGVNTGELFF
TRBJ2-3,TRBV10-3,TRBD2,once,TGTGCCATCAGTGGCACTAGCGGCACAGATACGCAGTATTTT,CAISGTSGTDTQYF
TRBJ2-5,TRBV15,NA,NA,TGTGCCACCAGCGGAGCAGCAGTGAAAGAGACCCAGTACTTC,CATSGAAVKETQYF
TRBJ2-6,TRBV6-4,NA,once,TGTGCCAGCAGTGACTCTGGGGCCAACGTCCTGACTTTC,CASSDSGANVLTF
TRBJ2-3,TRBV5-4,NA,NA,TGTGCCAGCAGTAATAGCACAGATACGCAGTATTTT,CASSNSTDTQYF
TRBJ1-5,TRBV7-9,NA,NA,TGTGCCAGCAGCTTGAACAGCAATCAGCCCCAGCATTTT,CASSLNSNQPQHF
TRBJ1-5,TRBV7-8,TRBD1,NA,TGTGCCAGCAGCTCAACAGGGGTCGGCAATCAGCCCCAGCATTTT,CASSSTGVGNQPQHF
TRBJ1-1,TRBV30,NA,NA,TGTGCCTGGAGTGGGAACCCCACTGAAGCTTTCTTT,CAWSGNPTEAFF